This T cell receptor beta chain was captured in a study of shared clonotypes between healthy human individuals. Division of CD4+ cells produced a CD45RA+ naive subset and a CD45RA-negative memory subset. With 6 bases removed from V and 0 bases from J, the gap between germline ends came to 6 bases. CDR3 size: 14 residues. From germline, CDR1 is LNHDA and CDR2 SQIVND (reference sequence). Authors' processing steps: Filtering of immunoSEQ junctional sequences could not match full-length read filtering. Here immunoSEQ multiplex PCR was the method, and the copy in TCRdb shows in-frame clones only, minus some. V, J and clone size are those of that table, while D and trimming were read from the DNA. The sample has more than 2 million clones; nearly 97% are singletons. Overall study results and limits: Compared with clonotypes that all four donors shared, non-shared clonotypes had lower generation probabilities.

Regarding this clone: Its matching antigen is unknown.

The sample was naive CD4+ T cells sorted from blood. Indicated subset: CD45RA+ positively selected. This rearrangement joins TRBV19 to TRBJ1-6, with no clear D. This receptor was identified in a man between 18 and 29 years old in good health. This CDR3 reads CASRVSSYNSPLHF. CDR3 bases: TGTGCCAGTAGGGTGAGCTCCTATAATTCACCCCTCCACTTT.